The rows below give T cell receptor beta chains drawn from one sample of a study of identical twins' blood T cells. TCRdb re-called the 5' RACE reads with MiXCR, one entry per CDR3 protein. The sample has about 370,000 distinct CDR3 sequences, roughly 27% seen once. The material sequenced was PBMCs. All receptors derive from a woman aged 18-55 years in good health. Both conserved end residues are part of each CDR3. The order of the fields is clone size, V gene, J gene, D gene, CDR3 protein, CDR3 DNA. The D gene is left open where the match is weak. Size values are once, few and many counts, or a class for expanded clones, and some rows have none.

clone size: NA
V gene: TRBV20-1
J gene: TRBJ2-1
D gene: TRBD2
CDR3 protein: CSAYPQREVINEQFF
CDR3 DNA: TGCAGTGCCTATCCCCAGCGGGAGGTCATCAATGAGCAGTTCTTC

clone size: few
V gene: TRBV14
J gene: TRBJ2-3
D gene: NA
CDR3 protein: CASSQGSSNTQYF
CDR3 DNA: TGTGCCAGCAGCCAAGGCAGCAGTAATACGCAGTATTTT

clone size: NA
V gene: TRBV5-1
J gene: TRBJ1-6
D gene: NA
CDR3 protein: CASSLHPGENSPLHF
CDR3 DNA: TGCGCCAGCAGCTTGCATCCAGGCGAGAATTCACCCCTCCACTTT

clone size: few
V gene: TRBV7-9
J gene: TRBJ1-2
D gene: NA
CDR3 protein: CASRADVYGYTF
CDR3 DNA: TGTGCCAGCAGGGCGGACGTATATGGCTACACCTTC

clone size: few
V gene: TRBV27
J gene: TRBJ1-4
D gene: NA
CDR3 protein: CASSLHRSTNEKLFF
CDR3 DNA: TGTGCCAGCAGTCTACACAGATCAACTAATGAAAAACTGTTTTTT

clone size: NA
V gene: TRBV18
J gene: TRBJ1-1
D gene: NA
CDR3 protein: CASSPDSSLNTEAFF
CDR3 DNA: TGTGCCAGCTCGCCAGACAGCTCTCTGAACACTGAAGCTTTCTTT

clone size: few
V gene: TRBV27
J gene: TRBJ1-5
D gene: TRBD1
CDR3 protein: CATRGTGLGITQHF
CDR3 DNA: TGTGCCACCCGAGGGACAGGCCTTGGGATAACCCAGCATTTT

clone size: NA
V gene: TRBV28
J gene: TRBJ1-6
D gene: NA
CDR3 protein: CASSWMNSPLHF
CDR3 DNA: TGTGCCAGCAGCTGGATGAATTCACCCCTCCACTTT

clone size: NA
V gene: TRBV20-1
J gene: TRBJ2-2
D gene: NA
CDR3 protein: CSAILARTGELFF
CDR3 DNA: TGCAGTGCTATCCTAGCGCGCACCGGGGAGCTGTTTTTT

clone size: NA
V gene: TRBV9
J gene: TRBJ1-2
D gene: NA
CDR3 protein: CASSPQGRTSYYGYTF
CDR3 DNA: TGTGCCAGCAGCCCCCAGGGGCGGACCTCCTACTATGGCTACACCTTC

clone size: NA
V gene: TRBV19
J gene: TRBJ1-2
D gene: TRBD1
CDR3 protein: CASSPDRVGHYGYTF
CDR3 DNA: TGTGCCAGTAGTCCTGACAGGGTAGGACACTATGGCTACACCTTC

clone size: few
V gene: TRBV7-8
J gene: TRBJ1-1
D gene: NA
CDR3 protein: CASSLALSLYRDPNTEAFF
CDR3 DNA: TGTGCCAGCAGCTTAGCTCTTTCCCTCTACAGGGACCCGAACACTGAAGCTTTCTTT

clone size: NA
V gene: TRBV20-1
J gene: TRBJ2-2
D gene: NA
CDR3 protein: CSASIHTNTGELFF
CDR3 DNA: TGCAGTGCTAGCATCCACACGAACACCGGGGAGCTGTTTTTT

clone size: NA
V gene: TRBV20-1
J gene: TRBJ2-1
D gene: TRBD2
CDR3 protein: CSAGTSGDYNEQFF
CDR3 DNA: TGCAGTGCTGGAACTAGCGGGGATTACAATGAGCAGTTCTTC

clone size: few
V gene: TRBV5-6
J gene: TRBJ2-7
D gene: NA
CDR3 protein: CASSPWTGNSYEQYF
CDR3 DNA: TGTGCCAGCAGCCCCTGGACGGGGAACTCCTACGAGCAGTACTTC

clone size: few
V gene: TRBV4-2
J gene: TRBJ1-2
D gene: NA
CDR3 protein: CASSQDWSGNGHDYTF
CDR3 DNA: TGTGCCAGCAGCCAAGATTGGTCGGGAAATGGGCACGACTACACCTTC

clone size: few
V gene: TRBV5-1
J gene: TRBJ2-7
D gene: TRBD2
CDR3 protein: CASSLTSGSDEQYF
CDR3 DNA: TGCGCCAGCAGTTTGACTAGCGGGAGCGACGAGCAGTACTTC

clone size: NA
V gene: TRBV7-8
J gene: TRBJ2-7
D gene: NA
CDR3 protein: CASSLVATGQYF
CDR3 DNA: TGTGCCAGCAGCTTAGTTGCTACAGGGCAGTACTTC

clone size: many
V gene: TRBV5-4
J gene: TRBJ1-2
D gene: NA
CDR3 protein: CASSFGGGARFYGYTF
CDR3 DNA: TGTGCCAGCAGCTTCGGCGGCGGGGCCAGATTTTATGGCTACACCTTC

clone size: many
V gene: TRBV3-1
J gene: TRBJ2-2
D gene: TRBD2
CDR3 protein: CASSLSGATGELFF
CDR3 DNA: TGTGCCAGCAGCCTTAGCGGGGCCACCGGGGAGCTGTTTTTT

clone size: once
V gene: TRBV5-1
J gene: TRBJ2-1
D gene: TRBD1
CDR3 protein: CASYYRDRESGEQFF
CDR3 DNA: TGCGCCAGCTACTACCGGGACAGGGAAAGTGGTGAGCAGTTCTTC

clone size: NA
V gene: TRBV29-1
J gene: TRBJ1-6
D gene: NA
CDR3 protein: CSARNADNSPLHF
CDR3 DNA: TGCAGCGCAAGGAACGCCGATAATTCACCCCTCCACTTT

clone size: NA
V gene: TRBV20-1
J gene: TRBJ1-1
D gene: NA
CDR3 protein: CSAIRGDSLEAFF
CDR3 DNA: TGCAGTGCTATACGAGGTGACAGCCTTGAAGCTTTCTTT

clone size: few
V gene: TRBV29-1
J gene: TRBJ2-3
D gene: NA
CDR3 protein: CSVGGNSDTQYF
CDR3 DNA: TGCAGCGTTGGCGGGAACTCAGATACGCAGTATTTT

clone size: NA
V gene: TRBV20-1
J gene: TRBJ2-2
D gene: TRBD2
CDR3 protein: CSALLAGASTGELFF
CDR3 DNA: TGCAGTGCCCTACTAGCGGGAGCGAGCACCGGGGAGCTGTTTTTT

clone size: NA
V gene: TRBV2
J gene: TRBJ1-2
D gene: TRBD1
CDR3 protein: CASSGTGGDYGYTF
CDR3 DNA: TGTGCCAGCTCCGGGACAGGCGGCGACTATGGCTACACCTTC

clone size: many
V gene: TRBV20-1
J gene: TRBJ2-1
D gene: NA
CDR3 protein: CSARDGHGPGMFNEQFF
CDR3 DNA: TGCAGTGCTAGAGATGGACACGGTCCTGGAATGTTCAATGAGCAGTTCTTC

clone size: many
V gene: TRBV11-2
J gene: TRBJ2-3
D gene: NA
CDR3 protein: CASSFQGRWSDTQYF
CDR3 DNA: TGTGCCAGCAGCTTCCAGGGGAGGTGGTCAGATACGCAGTATTTT

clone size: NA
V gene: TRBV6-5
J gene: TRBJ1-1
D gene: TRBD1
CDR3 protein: CASRRQGVDGEAFF
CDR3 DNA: TGTGCCAGCAGGAGACAGGGGGTGGATGGTGAAGCTTTCTTT

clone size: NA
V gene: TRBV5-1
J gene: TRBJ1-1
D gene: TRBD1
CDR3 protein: CASSVQGERTEAFF
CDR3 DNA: TGCGCCAGCAGCGTACAGGGGGAGAGGACTGAAGCTTTCTTT

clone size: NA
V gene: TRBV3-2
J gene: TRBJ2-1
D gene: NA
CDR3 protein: CASSQALDSRVQREFF
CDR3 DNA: TGTGCCAGCAGCCAAGCATTGGATTCCCGGGTCCAACGGGAGTTCTTC

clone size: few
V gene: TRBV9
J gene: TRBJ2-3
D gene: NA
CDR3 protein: CASSVLYEPGNTQYF
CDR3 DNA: TGTGCCAGCAGCGTATTGTACGAGCCCGGAAATACGCAGTATTTT

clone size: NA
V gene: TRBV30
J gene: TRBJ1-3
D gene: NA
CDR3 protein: CATPTGNTIYF
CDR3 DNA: TGTGCTACCCCTACTGGAAACACCATATATTTT

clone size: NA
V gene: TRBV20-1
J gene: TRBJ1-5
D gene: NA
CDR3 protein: CSFTASNQPQHF
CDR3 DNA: TGCAGTTTCACAGCCAGCAATCAGCCCCAGCATTTT

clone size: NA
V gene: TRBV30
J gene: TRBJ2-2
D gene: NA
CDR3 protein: CAWESGIAGELFF
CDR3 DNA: TGTGCCTGGGAGAGCGGAATTGCCGGGGAGCTGTTTTTT

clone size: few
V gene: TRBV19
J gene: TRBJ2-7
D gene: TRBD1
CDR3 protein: CASSIGTGRDEQYF
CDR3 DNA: TGTGCCAGTAGTATTGGGACAGGCCGTGACGAGCAGTACTTC

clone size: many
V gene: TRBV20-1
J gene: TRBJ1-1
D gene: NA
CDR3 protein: CSARASGSYTEAFF
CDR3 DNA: TGCAGTGCTAGAGCCTCAGGGTCCTACACTGAAGCTTTCTTT

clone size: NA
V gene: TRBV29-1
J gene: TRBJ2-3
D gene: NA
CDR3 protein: CSVEAVDTQYF
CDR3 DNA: TGCAGCGTTGAGGCGGTGGATACGCAGTATTTT

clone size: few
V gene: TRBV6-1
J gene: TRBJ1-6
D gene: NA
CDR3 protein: CASRAQGPRPPLHF
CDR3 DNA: TGTGCCAGCAGGGCACAGGGCCCGAGGCCACCCCTCCACTTT

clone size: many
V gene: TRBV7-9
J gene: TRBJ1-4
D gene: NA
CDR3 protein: CASSPISGLSNEKLFF
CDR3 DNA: TGTGCCAGCAGCCCGATTAGCGGGCTCTCTAATGAAAAACTGTTTTTT

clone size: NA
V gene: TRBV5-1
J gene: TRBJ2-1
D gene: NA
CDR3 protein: CASSLESDSYNEQFF
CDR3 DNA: TGCGCCAGCAGCTTGGAAAGCGACTCCTACAATGAGCAGTTCTTC

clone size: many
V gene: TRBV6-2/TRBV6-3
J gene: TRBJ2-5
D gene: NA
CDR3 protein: CASSYSKETQYF
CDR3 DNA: TGTGCCAGCAGTTACTCGAAAGAGACCCAGTACTTC

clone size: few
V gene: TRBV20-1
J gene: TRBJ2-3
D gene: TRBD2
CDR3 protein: CSAGTSGDLTDTQYF
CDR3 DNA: TGCAGTGCGGGGACTAGCGGGGATCTCACAGATACGCAGTATTTT

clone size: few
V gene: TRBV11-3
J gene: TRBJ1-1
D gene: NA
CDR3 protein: CASSLLEYAEAFF
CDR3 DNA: TGTGCCAGCAGCTTGTTGGAGTACGCTGAAGCTTTCTTT

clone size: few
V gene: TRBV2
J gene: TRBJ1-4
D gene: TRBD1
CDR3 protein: CATGDREDEKLFF
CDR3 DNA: TGTGCCACTGGGGACAGGGAGGATGAAAAACTGTTTTTT

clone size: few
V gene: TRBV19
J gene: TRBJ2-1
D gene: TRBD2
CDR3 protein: CASMDSGGAFEQFF
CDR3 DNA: TGTGCCAGTATGGACAGCGGGGGGGCCTTTGAGCAGTTCTTC

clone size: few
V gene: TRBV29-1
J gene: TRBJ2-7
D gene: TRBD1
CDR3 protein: CSVGAPGQGVHEQYF
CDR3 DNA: TGCAGCGTCGGAGCACCGGGACAGGGTGTTCACGAGCAGTACTTC

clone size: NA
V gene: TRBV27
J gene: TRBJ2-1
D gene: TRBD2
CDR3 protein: CASSQFSSGRGEQFF
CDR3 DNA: TGTGCCAGCAGCCAATTTAGTAGCGGGAGGGGTGAGCAGTTCTTC

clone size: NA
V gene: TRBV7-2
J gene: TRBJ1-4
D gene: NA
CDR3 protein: CASSSQAQGGLFF
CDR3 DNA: TGTGCCAGCAGCTCCCAAGCCCAAGGGGGACTGTTTTTT

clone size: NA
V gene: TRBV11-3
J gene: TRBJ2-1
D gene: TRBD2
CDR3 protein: CASSKSGGSYNEQFF
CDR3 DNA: TGTGCCAGCTCCAAATCGGGGGGCTCCTACAATGAGCAGTTCTTC

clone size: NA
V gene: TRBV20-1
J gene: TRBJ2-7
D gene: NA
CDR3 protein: CSATGGIDYEQYF
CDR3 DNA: TGCAGTGCTACAGGCGGCATAGACTACGAGCAGTACTTC

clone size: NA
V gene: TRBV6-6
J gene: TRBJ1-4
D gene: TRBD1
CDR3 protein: CASRKGTGLINGKLFF
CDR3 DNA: TGTGCCAGCAGAAAAGGGACAGGGCTCATTAATGGAAAACTGTTTTTT

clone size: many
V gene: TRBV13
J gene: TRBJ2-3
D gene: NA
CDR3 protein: CASSSSGDTQYF
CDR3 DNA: TGTGCCAGCAGCTCCTCCGGAGATACGCAGTATTTT

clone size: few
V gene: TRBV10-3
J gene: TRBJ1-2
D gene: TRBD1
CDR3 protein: CAISPDRDGYGYTF
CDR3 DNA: TGTGCCATCAGTCCAGACAGGGATGGCTATGGCTACACCTTC

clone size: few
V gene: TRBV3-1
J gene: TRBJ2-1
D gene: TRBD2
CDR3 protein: CASSRPGLAGYNEQFF
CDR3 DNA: TGTGCCAGCAGCCGACCGGGACTAGCGGGATACAATGAGCAGTTCTTC

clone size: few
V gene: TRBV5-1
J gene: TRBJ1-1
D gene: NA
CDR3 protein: CASSWGLDTEAFF
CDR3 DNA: TGCGCCAGCAGCTGGGGGCTCGACACTGAAGCTTTCTTT

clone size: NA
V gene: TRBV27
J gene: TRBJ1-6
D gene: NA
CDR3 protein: CASSYTEGSPLHF
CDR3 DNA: TGTGCCAGCAGTTACACAGAAGGTTCACCCCTCCACTTT